This T cell receptor (beta chain) was captured by sequencing in a study of PD-L1 blockade in urothelial cancer. About the research overall: Males with bladder-origin urothelial cancer made up about 85% of the roughly 30 patients. The analyses of blood took place 3 weeks (second dose) and 6 weeks after treatment start.

The V gene's germline CDR1 is SGDLS and CDR2 YYNGEE. The CDR3 length is 15 residues. V lost 3 bases, J lost 2 bases, and 5 bases stayed unmatched. Time point defined: pretreatment peripheral blood. Locally advanced or metastatic urothelial carcinoma was diagnosed in the patients. Sequencing was performed with immunoSEQ multiplex PCR; in TCRdb, only in-frame clones are kept and a portion is missing. Altogether 50,000 to 55,000 clones are present, around 84% being singletons, with the ten largest covering 1% to 1.5%. The chain has TRBV9 and TRBJ2-3; 8 bases match TRBD2. Sequencing was performed on PBMCs, taken around atezolizumab (anti-PD-L1) treatment. The TCR originated in a middle-aged man with urothelial cancer. The CDR3 sequence is CASSEGLVNTDTQYF. In DNA form, the CDR3 reads TGTGCCAGCAGCGAGGGACTAGTAAACACAGATACGCAGTATTTT.